The 27 T cell receptor beta chains below come from one sample, sequenced in a study of T cell repertoires in cytomegalovirus infection (dated 2019 in TCRdb). These TCRs' antigens remain unknown. The treatment or condition label of this sample denotes: in vitro stimulation with specific CMV peptide epitopes to enrich CMV-specific T cells. For sequencing, an Illumina HiSeq 1500 was employed. The public reads were quality trimmed at Q25 with fastp and then assembled into clones with MiXCR by TCRdb, keeping productive beta chains. Each record represents a unique CDR3 protein, reported with the most common genes and DNA among its rows. The sample table shows nearly 700,000 distinct CDR3 sequences, and around 32% are seen once. The top ten hold 18% of the sample. The sample consisted of cultured PBMCs, taken from culture after CMV antigen stimulation. These receptors came from a human donor in good health (CMV status not recorded). Some clones in this sample may be carry-over from other donors' samples.

V and J are TRBV20-1 and TRBJ1-1; 8 bases fit TRBD1. J was trimmed by 0 bases and V by 5 bases; bases with no gene match: 8. Per germline, CDR1 DFQATT and CDR2 SNEGSKA (reference sequence). This CDR3 region has 15 residues. The CDR3 bases are TGCAGTGCTGGACAGGGTACTGGAATGAACACTGAAGCTTTCTTT. Translating it yields CSAGQGTGMNTEAFF.

There are a few counts of this clonotype. This chain links TRBV28 with TRBJ2-3; D may be TRBD2 (7 bases). CDR3 length: 16 amino acids. Trimming removed 2 bases from V and 1 base from J, with 13 bases in between. CDR1 and CDR2 from the germline V gene are MDHEN and SYDVKM. CDR3 region: CASSLPGGHGTDTQYF. DNA of the CDR3: TGTGCCAGCAGTTTACCCGGGGGGCACGGCACAGATACGCAGTATTTT.

This clonotype was recorded a few times. The V and J genes are TRBV20-1 and TRBJ2-3; D gene ambiguous. V lost 2 bases to trimming and J lost 2 bases, with 8 bases between them. The V gene's germline CDR1 is DFQATT and CDR2 SNEGSKA (reference sequence). The CDR3 has 13 residues. The CDR3 nucleotides read TGCAGTGCTAGACAGTACGACACAGATACGCAGTATTTT. It specifies CSARQYDTDTQYF.

A few counts support this clonotype. CDR3 amino acids: CASSRPTSTEQFF. For the CDR3, the DNA is TGTGCCAGCAGCCGCCCCACTAGTACTGAGCAGTTCTTC. The rearrangement links TRBV11-3 to TRBJ2-1; perhaps TRBD2 as D (5 bases). CDR1 and CDR2 (germline): SGHNT, YENEEA. Trimming pared 5 bases from V and 9 bases from J, leaving 14 bases between. CDR3 size: 13 residues.

V usage is TRBV10-1 and J usage is TRBJ1-2; TRBD1 aligns across 7 bases. Per the germline V gene, CDR1 is WNHNN and CDR2 is SYGVQD (reference sequence). CDR3 length: 13 amino acids. V lost 5 bases and J lost 8; bases outside the gene matches: 8. The CDR3 spells CASSNDRARGYTF. The DNA of the CDR3 is TGCGCCAGCAGTAATGACAGGGCTCGGGGCTACACCTTC.

This clonotype was recorded a few times. V is TRBV2 and J is TRBJ2-7, with D possibly being TRBD2 (5 bases). CDR3 length equals 13 residues. The V gene lost 2 bases and the J gene lost 6 bases, with 11 bases spanning the gap. Germline V lookup: CDR1 SNHLY, CDR2 FYNNEI. The CDR3 protein is CASSESTGSEQYF. DNA for the CDR3: TGTGCCAGCAGTGAAAGTACGGGGAGCGAGCAGTACTTC.

Many counts were recorded for this clonotype. The chain is built from TRBV7-8 and TRBJ2-1, with D unresolved. The V end was cut by 4 bases, the J end by 2 bases, with 12 bases between. There are 15 residues in the CDR3. From germline, CDR1 is SGHVS and CDR2 FQNEAQ. CDR3 sequence: CASSSGGGAYNEQFF. DNA of the CDR3: TGTGCCAGCAGCTCCGGCGGCGGAGCCTACAATGAGCAGTTCTTC.

The table lists this clonotype with a few counts. The chain carries TRBV7-8 and TRBJ2-5; a possible D gene is TRBD2 (6 bases). The CDR3 has 15 residues. Germline V gene sequence: CDR1 SGHVS, CDR2 FQNEAQ. The V and J ends lost 1 base and 5 bases respectively, with 14 bases between them. The CDR3 DNA is TGTGCCAGCAGCTTAGAATTCAGCCGGGGGGAGACCCAGTACTTC. Its translation is CASSLEFSRGETQYF.

This clonotype was observed a handful of times. The rearrangement uses TRBV19 and TRBJ1-1, with 9 bases lining up with TRBD1. Germline CDR1 LNHDA, CDR2 SQIVND (reference sequence). This CDR3 comprises 14 residues. V lost 4 bases, J lost 10 bases, and 10 bases stayed unmatched. The CDR3 DNA reads TGTGCCAGTAGTACCGCTACAGGGGGCGAGATAGCTTTCTTT. It specifies CASSTATGGEIAFF.

This sequence joins TRBV4-1 and TRBJ2-1; no definite D call. There are 14 residues in the CDR3. Germline V gene data show CDR1 as MGHRA and CDR2 as YSYEKL. V lost 0 bases and J lost 2, with 5 bases in between. The CDR3: CASSQDQAYNEQFF. DNA of the CDR3: TGCGCCAGCAGCCAAGACCAGGCCTACAATGAGCAGTTCTTC.

V usage is TRBV7-4 and J usage is TRBJ2-5, with 9 nucleotides matching TRBD2. The CDR3 runs to 14 residues. V gave up 1 base and J gave up 5 bases; unmatched junction bases: 2. Germline V gene lookup returns CDR1 SGHVT and CDR2 SQSDAQ. The CDR3 sequence: CASSLVSGSETQYF. In DNA form, the CDR3 reads TGTGCCAGCAGCTTAGTTAGCGGGAGTGAGACCCAGTACTTC.

This clonotype was seen more than once but under ten times. The chain combines TRBV7-2 with TRBJ2-1; D gene uncertain. Germline CDR1 and CDR2: SGHTA and FQGNSA. V was pared by 2 bases and J by 5 bases, with 10 bases between. There are 14 residues in the CDR3. The CDR3 spells CASSLTRLDNEQFF. DNA for the CDR3: TGTGCCAGCAGCTTAACCCGACTTGACAATGAGCAGTTCTTC.

The J gene is TRBJ2-5, the V gene TRBV20-1, with 12 bases that match TRBD2. V lost 8 bases to trimming and J lost 5 bases; unmatched junction nucleotides: 9. The CDR3 extends over 14 amino acids. Germline V gene lookup returns CDR1 DFQATT and CDR2 SNEGSKA (reference sequence). The CDR3 bases are TGCAGTTATACTAGCGGGGGGCTCGACGAGACCCAGTACTTC. Amino acids: CSYTSGGLDETQYF.

The CDR3 nucleotides read TGTGCCAGTAACATCGGCGGGGACAATGAGCAGTTCTTC. It codes for CASNIGGDNEQFF. The J gene is TRBJ2-1, the V gene TRBV19; D might be TRBD2 (6 bases). Germline-derived CDR1 and CDR2 are LNHDA and SQIVND (reference sequence). Trimming pared 7 bases from V and 5 bases from J, leaving 12 bases between. The CDR3 length is 13 residues.

The chain uses TRBV2 and TRBJ2-5; 10 nucleotides match TRBD2. Germline V gene lookup returns CDR1 SNHLY and CDR2 FYNNEI. The CDR3 contains 13 residues. With V trimmed by 6 bases and J by 5 bases, 3 bases remained unmatched. The CDR3 here is CASSTSGMETQYF. CDR3 sequence (DNA): TGTGCCAGCAGCACTAGCGGGATGGAGACCCAGTACTTC.

This chain connects TRBV5-1 to TRBJ2-1; tentative D call: TRBD2 (5 bases). V dropped 4 bases and J dropped 7 bases, with 21 bases sitting between them. The germline gives CDR1 SGHRS, CDR2 YFSETQ. The CDR3 length is 16 residues. The CDR3 region has the DNA TGCGCCAGCAGCCCTACCGGGAAAAGCTTAACAAATGAGCAGTTCTTC. Residues: CASSPTGKSLTNEQFF.

The chain joins TRBV11-1 to TRBJ2-4; TRBD2 matches at 8 bases. This CDR3 spans 14 amino acids. The J segment lost 13 bases and the V segment lost 4 bases, leaving 12 bases of the junction unmatched. The V gene's germline CDR1 is SGHAT and CDR2 FQDESV (reference sequence). In DNA, the CDR3 is TGTGCCAGCAGCTGGCGGGGGGACTACCATCCCCAGTACTTC. Its translation is CASSWRGDYHPQYF.

The rearrangement joins TRBV6-1 to TRBJ2-1, with D perhaps TRBD2 (5 bases). This CDR3 is built from 14 residues. With 5 bases removed from V and 8 bases from J, the gap between germline ends came to 16 bases. Germline CDR1 is MNHNS and CDR2 is SASEGT. CDR3 nucleotide sequence: TGTGCCAGCAGTAGTCGGCCACTAGAAGATGAGCAGTTCTTC. Protein product: CASSSRPLEDEQFF.

This clonotype turned up a few times. The chain carries TRBV7-9 and TRBJ1-1; D possibly corresponds to TRBD1 (5 bases). V shed 5 bases and J shed 0 bases, with 16 bases lying between them. CDR3 length equals 16 residues. In germline, CDR1 is SEHNR, CDR2 FQNEAQ (reference sequence). The CDR3: CASSPVLGVMNTEAFF. The CDR3 region has the DNA TGTGCCAGCAGCCCTGTTTTGGGGGTCATGAACACTGAAGCTTTCTTT.

Many counts were recorded for this clonotype. The chain has TRBV12-3 or TRBV12-4 and TRBJ2-2; D is ambiguous. Trimming stripped 6 bases from V and 5 bases from J, with 7 bases between. This CDR3 has 12 residues. Written as DNA, the CDR3 is TGTGCCAGCAGCTTTGGTACCGGGGAGCTGTTTTTT. As protein: CASSFGTGELFF.

In its sample, this clonotype was seen a few times. The genes are TRBV7-9 and TRBJ2-1; TRBD2 matches at 7 bases. CDR1 and CDR2 from the germline V gene are SEHNR and FQNEAQ (reference sequence). This CDR3 is 18 amino acids long. The J segment lost 3 bases and the V segment lost 5 bases, leaving 16 bases of the junction unmatched. Written as DNA, the CDR3 is TGTGCCAGCAGCCCTAGTATAGCGGGCAAAGCCCACTACAATGAGCAGTTCTTC. Protein sequence: CASSPSIAGKAHYNEQFF.

This rearrangement joins TRBV18 to TRBJ1-1; D not certain. The CDR3 is 14 residues long. Germline V lookup: CDR1 KGHSH, CDR2 LQKENI. Trimming stripped 3 bases from V and 1 base from J, with 9 bases between. The DNA for the CDR3 is TGTGCCAGCTCACCGCGGGTTGCGAACACTGAAGCTTTCTTT. Its protein product is CASSPRVANTEAFF.

The chain is built from TRBV7-2 and TRBJ2-5; D is perhaps TRBD2 (6 bases). Germline V gives CDR1 SGHTA, CDR2 FQGNSA. Trimming stripped 6 bases from V and 0 bases from J, with 14 bases between. CDR3 length: 15 residues. The CDR3 DNA is TGTGCCAGCAGTTCCGGGACTCGCTACCAAGAGACCCAGTACTTC. It codes for CASSSGTRYQETQYF.

This clonotype has more than one count but fewer than ten. The DNA of the CDR3 is TGCGCCAGCAGCCAAGATCAGGGGCGGAGGGCGTGTGAAAAACTGTTTTTT. Encoded protein: CASSQDQGRRACEKLFF. V and J are TRBV4-3 and TRBJ1-4; D possibly corresponds to TRBD1 (6 bases). Trimming took 0 bases from V and 7 from J, leaving 18 bases between them. Germline-derived CDR1 and CDR2 are LGHNA and YSLEER. The CDR3 sequence is 17 residues long.

The rearrangement links TRBV7-8 to TRBJ2-3, with D perhaps TRBD1 (7 bases). Trimming took 4 bases from V and 8 from J, leaving 22 bases between them. The V gene's germline CDR1 is SGHVS and CDR2 FQNEAQ. The CDR3 sequence is 16 residues long. The CDR3 protein is CASSSGGSGSGSTQYF. CDR3 sequence (DNA): TGTGCCAGCAGCTCAGGGGGGTCGGGGTCCGGTAGTACGCAGTATTTT.

This chain uses TRBV6-6 with TRBJ2-7; TRBD2 aligns across 13 bases. The CDR3 sequence is 15 residues long. Unmatched junction bases numbered 7, after V lost 6 bases and J lost 5 bases. CDR1 and CDR2 (germline): MNHNY, SVGAGI (reference sequence). CDR3 region: CASSHLGLAGDEQYF. The CDR3 region has the DNA TGTGCCAGCAGCCACCTCGGACTAGCGGGAGACGAGCAGTACTTC.

This clonotype was observed at least ten times. The chain combines TRBV7-8 with TRBJ2-1; no reliable D call. Germline CDR1 reads SGHVS; CDR2 reads FQNEAQ. V shed 8 bases and J shed 8 bases, with 7 bases lying between them. The CDR3 totals 10 residues. CDR3 bases: TGTGCCAGCGGAGTCTATGAGCAGTTCTTC. Amino acids: CASGVYEQFF.